This T cell receptor (beta chain) comes out of a study of T-cell reconstitution after alpha-beta-depleted transplantation in children (dated by TCRdb to 2015 to 2016). A note on the overall study: The study quantitatively tracked T-cell immune reconstitution after TCRalphabeta/CD19-depleted allogeneic hematopoietic cell transplantation in children using TCR repertoire profiling.

Libraries were prepared through PCR. The sequencing machine was an Illumina HiSeq 2500. TCR library preparation used molecular barcoding, with unique molecular identifiers applied to normalize quantification of the TCRbeta repertoire. TCRdb trimmed the raw reads at Q25, called clones with MiXCR and kept productive beta chains. Rows with a matching CDR3 protein are joined into one entry that keeps the most common DNA and genes. This sample is represented by over 200,000 distinct CDR3 sequences; approximately 9% of them were singletons. Around 6% of the sample rests with the top ten. The sample holds a few counts of this clonotype. Its antigen is unknown. Base qualities were left out, and no much larger clone turns up one base away. CDR1 is given as SGDLS and CDR2 as YYNGEE, both from the germline V gene. Cut back by 2 bases and 9 bases, the V and J ends lie 15 bases apart. The CDR3 contains 14 residues, cysteine and phenylalanine counted. The CDR3 DNA has 42 bases and is translated from base 1.

Recombination connected TRBV9 to TRBJ1-5, with no D gene named confidently. The clonotype comes from a human donor who donated a stem cell graft to a child with acute lymphoblastic leukemia. The material was PBMCs from the stem cell graft donor, obtained from the stem cell graft. The CDR3 region reads CASSVGGSQRPQHF. The DNA is as follows: TGTGCCAGCAGCGTTGGTGGGTCACAACGGCCCCAGCATTTT.